This TCR beta chain is from a study of vaccination and CD4 T cells after COVID-19 (dated by TCRdb to about 2022). For the wider study: Six males and four females were included in the convalescent cohort, with two Hispanic individuals, seven Caucasians, two Asians and one multiracial person represented. The time from the second vaccine dose to post-vaccine blood sampling had a median of 72 days and ranged from about 13 to 250 days. As controls, cultures received a CEFX viral epitope pool (the positive control), an HIV-1 Nef peptide pool (the negative control), or no peptide at all. In under twelve COVID-19 convalescent patients and 4 infection-naive healthy vaccine recipients, researchers compared the spike-specific CD4+ TCR repertoire from before mRNA vaccination with the repertoire from after. The cultures were stimulated with overlapping spike peptide pools from SARS-CoV-2 and from the common cold coronaviruses HCoV-NL63, HCoV-OC43 and HCoV-229E. Post-COVID blood samples from convalescent patients were collected a median of about 110 days after diagnosis, with a range of roughly 35 to 180 days. Participants got two doses of the Pfizer-BioNTech BNT162b2 vaccine (n=8) or two doses of the Moderna mRNA-1273 vaccine (n=2).

Details on this clonotype: Its antigen target is currently unknown. No qualities accompany the bases; no much larger clone lies one base away.

Overall study results and their limits: The number of convalescent patients in the study was relatively small, and the study did not examine early timepoints following natural infection. Among convalescent patients, a median about 86% of the SARS-CoV-2-reactive clones seen after vaccination appeared only after vaccination, which suggests priming specific to the vaccine. The median count of SARS-CoV-2-reactive clonotypes went up from approximately 20 after infection to 30 to 40 after vaccination, although the change was not significant. Of the vaccine-specific clones found in convalescent patients, nearly all (304 of 307) were mono-reactive for SARS-CoV-2 spike instead of being cross-reactive with common cold coronaviruses.

The treatment or condition label, as the study defines it: roughly 11-day PBMC culture with coronavirus spike peptide pools or control peptides (ViraFEST assay). The study used the ViraFEST assay, which expanded antigen-specific T cells with peptide pools and then identified expanded clonotypes by TCR sequencing. The absence of prior SARS-CoV-2 infection in healthy vaccine recipients was confirmed by negative nucleocapsid antibody tests before and after vaccination. Each well held millions of PBMCs cultured with roughly 10 ug/ml peptide pools in IMDM containing roughly 5% human AB serum and roughly 10 IU/ml IL-2. Half of the culture medium was replaced with fresh IL-2-containing medium on days 3 and 7. CD4+ T cells were isolated after roughly 10 days of culture through negative selection using the EasySep CD4+ T cell isolation kit. Ficoll-Paque Plus gradient centrifugation was used to isolate PBMCs from whole blood, and the isolated PBMCs were then either used fresh or cryopreserved at -140C. Culture conditions were generally each tested in triplicate wells.

Measured from the cysteine to the phenylalanine, the CDR3 is 18 residues long. Of the read, only the CDR3 DNA is kept; its 54 bases are in frame from base 1. A distance of 23 bases separates the germline ends of V and J, which lose 3 bases and 2 bases respectively. Taken from the germline V gene (reference sequence), the CDR1 and CDR2 loops are DFQATT and SNEGSKA. Library preparation used PCR. At the Johns Hopkins FTIC core, DNA from the cultured CD4+ T cells underwent TCR sequencing with the Oncomine TCR Beta short-read assay. Genomic DNA was extracted from the cultured CD4+ T cells with the QIAamp micro DNA kit. Oncomine TCR Beta libraries from cultured CD4+ T cells were pooled with unique dual indexes and sequenced on an Illumina iSeq 100. The authors' analysis ran thus. Non-productive sequences were filtered out, and CDR3s that did not start with C, did not end with F or W, or were shorter than 7 amino acids were discarded. Antigen-specific clonotypes were identified using the MANAFEST web application through comparison of peptide-stimulated wells with reference and other culture wells. To be called positive, a clone needed an FDR below 0.05, an odds ratio above 5, and a productive frequency above 0.1% in at least two of three replicate wells. Cross-reactive clonotypes were defined as significantly expanded in both SARS-CoV-2 spike wells and at least one common cold coronavirus spike condition. Levenshtein distances (stringdist) and unrooted phylogenetic trees (ape) in R version 3.6.1 were used to assess CDR3 homology. TCRdb redid the processing of the public reads, applying fastp at Q25 and MiXCR, and retained in-frame beta chains. Each record represents a unique CDR3 protein, reported with the most common genes and DNA among its rows. It is TCRdb's table, rather than the study itself, that gives the V and J calls and clone size. Across this sample there are 14,000 or so distinct CDR3 sequences, with 25% to 30% seen only once. The ten biggest clones cover around 20% of the sample.

The rearranged segments are TRBV20-1 and TRBJ1-5; TRBD1 is a possible D gene, resting on 5 matching bases. The TCR sequence derives from a human donor who received a COVID-19 vaccine. The sequencing here drew on CD4+ T cells from blood, cultured in vitro, taken before SARS-CoV-2 vaccination. The CDR3 is CSARGISSGGFGNQPQHF. The nucleotides are TGCAGTGCTAGGGGGATTAGTAGTGGGGGATTTGGCAATCAGCCCCAGCATTTT.